These 32 T cell receptor beta chains were all obtained from the same sample, sequenced in a study of cytomegalovirus exposure and HLA in healthy donors. The PCR contained 60 Vbeta and 13 Jbeta primers. The protocol was immunoSEQ multiplex PCR, while the TCRdb copy is restricted to in-frame clones and leaves out a portion. The data show roughly 120,000 clones, less than 85% seen once. The sequenced sample consisted of PBMCs. These receptors were obtained from a woman in her forties in good health and CMV-seropositive.

V and J are TRBV5-5 and TRBJ1-5; 8 bases agree with TRBD1. The CDR3 loop spans 14 amino acids. The J segment lost 6 bases and the V segment lost 4 bases, leaving 6 bases of the junction unmatched. Per the germline V gene, CDR1 is SGHKS and CDR2 is YYEKEE (reference sequence). The CDR3 region has the DNA TGTGCCAGCAGCCGACAGGGGAGCGGTCAGCCCCAGCATTTT. Encoded protein: CASSRQGSGQPQHF.

There are a few counts of this clone. The V call is TRBV29-1, the J call TRBJ1-2, with 8 bases fitting TRBD1. The CDR3 is 15 amino acids. J was trimmed by 8 bases and V by 7 bases; bases with no gene match: 18. Germline V gene data show CDR1 as SQVTM and CDR2 as ANQGSEA. CDR3 residues: CSGRIQGKTGDGYTF. CDR3 DNA sequence: TGCAGCGGCCGTATTCAGGGAAAGACAGGGGACGGCTACACCTTC.

This clone came up a few times. This chain connects TRBV7-9 to TRBJ1-5, with D possibly being TRBD1 (5 bases). V lost 1 base and J lost 3, with 7 bases in between. The CDR3 spans 14 residues. Per germline, CDR1 SEHNR and CDR2 FQNEAQ (reference sequence). Written as DNA, the CDR3 is TGTGCCAGCAGCTTAGGGGGGGTCAATCAGCCCCAGCATTTT. Its translation: CASSLGGVNQPQHF.

The rearrangement links TRBV5-1 to TRBJ2-1, with a possible D match to TRBD1 (6 bases). The CDR3 length is 15 residues. The V gene's germline CDR1 is SGHRS and CDR2 YFSETQ. The V end was cut by 4 bases, the J end by 2 bases, with 13 bases between. CDR3: CASSQQTGPYNEQFF. The CDR3, as DNA: TGCGCCAGCAGCCAACAGACAGGTCCCTACAATGAGCAGTTCTTC.

The V call is TRBV6-5, the J call TRBJ1-1, with 9 positions matching TRBD1. V gave up 5 bases and J gave up 6 bases; unmatched junction bases: 10. This CDR3 is built from 15 residues. Per the germline V gene, CDR1 is MNHEY and CDR2 is SVGAGI. CDR3 coding DNA: TGTGCCAGCAGTAGCGGGACAGGGAATAACGCTGAAGCTTTCTTT. Protein sequence: CASSSGTGNNAEAFF.

The J gene is TRBJ2-2, the V gene TRBV5-4, with 7 bases identical to TRBD1. Per the germline V gene, CDR1 is SGHNT and CDR2 is YYREEE (reference sequence). Germline trimming cut 4 bases from V and 3 bases from J; bases unmatched to any gene: 6. CDR3 length: 15 residues. CDR3 residues: CASSQGTDHTGELFF. The CDR3 DNA reads TGTGCCAGCAGCCAAGGGACAGACCACACCGGGGAGCTGTTTTTT. Full variable domain (rest looked up from reference TRBV5-4 and TRBJ2-2): ETGVTQSPTHLIKTRGQQVTLRCSSQSGHNTVSWYQQALGQGPQFIFQYYREEENGRGNFPPRFSGLQFPNYSSELNVNALELDDSALYLCASSQGTDHTGELFFGEGSRLTVL.

This chain uses TRBV28 with TRBJ1-6, with D uncertain. This CDR3 spans 11 amino acids. V lost 6 bases to trimming and J lost 10 bases, with 7 bases between them. The V gene's germline CDR1 is MDHEN and CDR2 SYDVKM. The CDR3 sequence is CASRAESPLHF. CDR3 DNA sequence: TGTGCCAGCAGGGCGGAATCACCCCTCCACTTT.

This clone has more than one count but fewer than ten. The chain has TRBV12-2 and TRBJ1-2; TRBD1 is the table's D call and was not checked against the DNA. TRBV12-2 has pseudogene status. The CDR3 runs to 16 residues. CDR3 DNA: TGTGCAAGTCGGTTCGACAGGGGGACTTGGGGCTATGGCTACACCTTC. Translated, it gives CASRFDRGTWGYGYTF.

This chain links TRBV6-5 with TRBJ2-3; 9 nucleotides align to TRBD1. Germline CDR1 MNHEY, CDR2 SVGAGI. The CDR3 loop spans 15 amino acids. The J segment lost 3 bases and the V segment lost 0 bases, leaving 1 base of the junction unmatched. In DNA form, the CDR3 reads TGTGCCAGCAGTTACTCCGGGACAGGGACAGATACGCAGTATTTT. It encodes CASSYSGTGTDTQYF.

This clone was counted a few times. The chain employs TRBV4-1 and TRBJ1-1; unclear D gene. The CDR3 sequence is 14 residues long. CDR1 and CDR2 (germline): MGHRA, YSYEKL. With 0 bases removed from V and 4 bases from J, the gap between germline ends came to 9 bases. The CDR3 sequence is CASSQEIRSTEAFF. In DNA, the CDR3 is TGCGCCAGCAGCCAAGAGATCAGGTCCACTGAAGCTTTCTTT.

This clone was counted once. The rearrangement joins TRBV5-6 to TRBJ2-7, with TRBD2 matching 9 bases. V was clipped by 0 bases and J by 6 bases; unmatched bases: 10. Per the germline V gene, CDR1 is SGHDT and CDR2 is YYEEEE. This CDR3 is 16 amino acids long. This CDR3 reads CASSLDWREGRSEQYF. The CDR3 nucleotides are TGTGCCAGCAGCTTGGATTGGCGGGAGGGCCGTAGCGAGCAGTACTTC. Full variable domain (rest looked up from reference TRBV5-6 and TRBJ2-7): DAGVTQSPTHLIKTRGQQVTLRCSPKSGHDTVSWYQQALGQGPQFIFQYYEEEERQRGNFPDRFSGHQFPNYSSELNVNALLLGDSALYLCASSLDWREGRSEQYFGPGTRLTVT.

The V gene is TRBV6-1, the J gene TRBJ2-2; tentatively, D is TRBD2 (5 bases). This CDR3 region has 14 residues. The V end was cut by 8 bases, the J end by 1 base, with 11 bases between. Germline V lookup: CDR1 MNHNS, CDR2 SASEGT. CDR3 bases: TGTGCCAGCGGAATCAGCGGGAACACCGGGGAGCTGTTTTTT. It translates to CASGISGNTGELFF.

The chain is built from TRBV7-2 and TRBJ1-5, with D possibly being TRBD1 (6 bases). The V end was cut by 5 bases, the J end by 10 bases, with 15 bases between. The CDR3 length is 13 residues. Germline values: CDR1 SGHTA, CDR2 FQGNSA. The DNA of the CDR3 is TGTGCCAGCAGCGGGACGGCAGGGGATCCCCAGCATTTT. This codes for CASSGTAGDPQHF.

Worth noting for this clone: Germline and junction disagree at one end, which may indicate a read error. Here the CDR3 reads CSSSLGLRRTDSTDTQYF. For the CDR3, the DNA is TGTTCCAGCAGCTTAGGTCTCCGTCGAACAGATAGCACAGATACGCAGTATTTT. The chain has TRBV7-9 and TRBJ2-3; D is uncertain. Looked up from germline, CDR1 is SEHNR and CDR2 is FQNEAQ (reference sequence). The CDR3 totals 18 residues.

The chain links TRBV19 to TRBJ2-3, with a tentative D call TRBD2 (6 bases). The CDR3 extends over 15 amino acids. CDR1 is LNHDA and CDR2 is SQIVND in the germline V gene (reference sequence). V was clipped by 1 base and J by 6 bases, with 14 bases between them. The CDR3 region is CASSIVAGRVDTQYF. The CDR3 bases are TGTGCCAGTAGTATAGTTGCGGGAAGGGTTGATACGCAGTATTTT. Variable domain in full (rest from reference TRBV19 and TRBJ2-3): DGGITQSPKYLFRKEGQNVTLSCEQNLNHDAMYWYRQDPGQGLRLIYYSQIVNDFQKGDIAEGYSVSREKKESFPLTVTSAQKNPTAFYLCASSIVAGRVDTQYFGPGTRLTVL.

The chain carries TRBV7-2 and TRBJ2-5, with 8 bases identical to TRBD1. Germline lookup yields CDR1 SGHTA and CDR2 FQGNSA. The ends lost 1 base at V and 3 bases at J; junction bases unmatched: 10. This CDR3 is 17 amino acids long. CDR3 bases: TGTGCCAGCAGCTTAGATCCAGGGGGCCCGCGGGAAGAGACCCAGTACTTC. It encodes CASSLDPGGPREETQYF. Based on the CDR3 plus reference TRBV7-2 and TRBJ2-5, the full variable domain is GAGVSQSPSNKVTEKGKDVELRCDPISGHTALYWYRQSLGQGLEFLIYFQGNSAPDKSGLPSDRFSAERTGGSVSTLTIQRTQQEDSAVYLCASSLDPGGPREETQYFGPGTRLLVL.

In its sample, this clone was seen once. J is TRBJ1-3 and V is TRBV4-1; 8 bases map to TRBD1. V was pared by 4 bases and J by 0 bases, with 2 bases of the junction left unmatched. This CDR3 comprises 15 residues. The V gene's germline CDR1 is MGHRA and CDR2 YSYEKL. This CDR3 is CASSPGTGSGNTIYF. The CDR3 DNA reads as TGCGCCAGCAGCCCAGGGACAGGCTCTGGAAACACCATATATTTT.

To note about this clone: One end of the junction fails to match germline, which may point to a read error. The chain joins TRBV7-7 to TRBJ2-2, with TRBD1 identical over 10 bases. In germline, CDR1 is SSHAT, CDR2 FNYEAQ (reference sequence). CDR3 size: 16 residues. CDR3 region: CASSPDRGEFTGELFF. Written as DNA, the CDR3 is TGTGCTAGCAGCCCGGACAGGGGGGAGTTCACCGGGGAGCTGTTTTTT.

This clone was seen a handful of times. The V call is TRBV30, the J call TRBJ1-1, with TRBD1 identical over 8 bases. This CDR3 is 14 amino acids long. Unmatched junction bases numbered 7, after V lost 2 bases and J lost 5 bases. CDR1 is GTSNPN, CDR2 SVGIG, per germline (reference sequence). The CDR3 DNA sequence: TGTGCCTGGAGTCGACAGGGGAAAGGGACTGAAGCTTTCTTT. This sequence encodes CAWSRQGKGTEAFF.

There are a few counts of this clone. The V gene is TRBV9, the J gene TRBJ2-7; D uncertain. Trimming cost V 0 bases and J 6 bases, with 10 bases left between them. The germline V gene encodes CDR1 SGDLS and CDR2 YYNGEE. The CDR3 runs 13 residues. This chain's CDR3 is CASSVVTTSEQYF. The CDR3 nucleotides are TGTGCCAGCAGCGTAGTCACCACAAGCGAGCAGTACTTC. Looking up the rest from reference TRBV9 and TRBJ2-7 gives the full variable domain: DSGVTQTPKHLITATGQRVTLRCSPRSGDLSVYWYQQSLDQGLQFLIQYYNGEERAKGNILERFSAQQFPDLHSELNLSSLELGDSALYFCASSVVTTSEQYFGPGTRLTVT.

The chain is built from TRBV28 and TRBJ1-5; 8 nucleotides line up with TRBD1. Germline CDR1 reads MDHEN; CDR2 reads SYDVKM. The CDR3 length is 15 residues. Trimming removed 5 bases from V and 4 bases from J; junction bases left unmatched: 7. The chain's CDR3 is CASSGTGTTNQPQHF. The CDR3 coding sequence is TGTGCCAGCAGTGGGACAGGTACGACGAATCAGCCCCAGCATTTT.

The chain uses TRBV7-9 and TRBJ2-6, with unresolved D. CDR3 length: 15 amino acids. The V and J ends lost 5 bases and 4 bases respectively, with 12 bases between them. CDR1 is SEHNR, CDR2 FQNEAQ, per germline (reference sequence). CDR3 loop: CASSQSSAGANVLTF. CDR3 sequence (DNA): TGTGCCAGCAGCCAAAGCTCTGCGGGGGCCAACGTCCTGACTTTC.

The gene calls are TRBV4-1 and TRBJ1-5; weak D call: TRBD1 (5 bases). The V gene lost 0 bases and the J gene lost 0 bases, with 21 bases spanning the gap. This CDR3 is 20 amino acids long. CDR1 and CDR2 from the germline V gene are MGHRA and YSYEKL. CDR3: CASSQEGLGGMGVSNQPQHF. CDR3 sequence (DNA): TGCGCCAGCAGCCAAGAAGGCCTGGGGGGAATGGGGGTTAGCAATCAGCCCCAGCATTTT.

CDR3 DNA: TGTGCCAGCAGGGCTTATGACACCGGGGAGCTGTTTTTT. Amino acids: CASRAYDTGELFF. The chain has TRBV2 and TRBJ2-2; D unresolved. The germline gives CDR1 SNHLY, CDR2 FYNNEI. V was shortened by 6 bases and J by 3 bases, with 8 bases between the two germline ends. CDR3 length equals 13 residues.

This chain connects TRBV4-3 to TRBJ2-5; 10 bases align to TRBD2. Germline values: CDR1 LGHNA, CDR2 YSLEER. This CDR3 has 15 residues. Germline trimming cut 1 base from V and 4 bases from J; bases unmatched to any gene: 3. This chain's CDR3 is CASSQGTSGGETQYF. The CDR3 region has the DNA TGCGCCAGCAGCCAAGGGACTAGCGGCGGAGAGACCCAGTACTTC.

The chain uses TRBV7-2 and TRBJ2-7; D uncertain. V lost 2 bases and J 2 bases, leaving 16 bases between the germline ends. This CDR3 region has 16 residues. CDR1 is SGHTA and CDR2 is FQGNSA in the germline V gene. The CDR3 reads CASSLNHPQLTYEQYF. The CDR3 nucleotides read TGTGCCAGCAGCTTAAATCACCCCCAACTTACCTACGAGCAGTACTTC.

The chain joins TRBV11-2 to TRBJ1-1; no clear D gene. The V end lost 5 bases, the J end lost 0 bases, and 10 bases lay between the germline ends. Per germline, CDR1 SGHAT and CDR2 FQNNGV. The CDR3 has 14 residues. CDR3 in DNA: TGTGCCAGCAGCCAAAATAGTTTGAACACTGAAGCTTTCTTT. It is translated as CASSQNSLNTEAFF.

This clone has just one count. CDR3: CASAGGSNQPQHF. The CDR3 nucleotides are TGTGCCAGCGCAGGGGGGAGCAATCAGCCCCAGCATTTT. This chain connects TRBV7-3 to TRBJ1-5; 7 nucleotides align to TRBD1. J was trimmed by 1 base and V by 8 bases; bases with no gene match: 2. The CDR3 totals 13 residues. Per germline, CDR1 SGHTA and CDR2 FQGTGA.

As regards this clone: The junction shows a germline mismatch at one end, possibly a read error. The V call is TRBV7-9, the J call TRBJ2-7, with TRBD2 matching over 9 bases. Germline CDR1 and CDR2: SEHNR and FQNEAQ (reference sequence). The CDR3 consists of 16 residues. The CDR3 nucleotides read TGTTCCAGCAGCTTACTGGGCGGGGGGGTCTCCTACGAGCAGTACTTC. Protein: CSSSLLGGGVSYEQYF. The full variable domain, with the rest looked up from reference TRBV7-9 and TRBJ2-7, is DTGVSQNPRHKITKRGQNVTFRCDPISEHNRLYWYRQTLGQGPEFLTYFQNEAQLEKSRLLSDRFSAERPKGSFSTLEIQRTEQGDSAMYLCSSSLLGGGVSYEQYFGPGTRLTVT.

The sample holds a few counts of this clone. V gene TRBV7-9 combines with J gene TRBJ2-2, with 9 bases fitting TRBD2. The CDR3 runs 17 residues. J gave up 0 bases and V 5 bases, and 7 bases lay outside the gene matches. Germline V gene sequence: CDR1 SEHNR, CDR2 FQNEAQ (reference sequence). As DNA, the CDR3 is TGTGCCAGCAGCATCCTCTTAGCGGGGGCGAACACCGGGGAGCTGTTTTTT. Amino acids: CASSILLAGANTGELFF.

The chain couples TRBV4-3 to TRBJ1-2, with D unresolved. The V end was cut by 2 bases, the J end by 4 bases, with 11 bases between. Germline V CDR1 and CDR2: LGHNA, YSLEER. CDR3 length: 14 amino acids. Here the CDR3 reads CASSQIPVGYGYTF. Written as DNA, the CDR3 is TGCGCCAGCAGCCAAATCCCCGTCGGCTATGGCTACACCTTC.

This chain links TRBV5-1 with TRBJ1-2; D unresolved. Trimming stripped 2 bases from V and 7 bases from J, with 15 bases between. The CDR3 spans 14 residues. Germline CDR1 and CDR2: SGHRS and YFSETQ. CDR3 nucleotides: TGCGCCAGCAGCTTCCGGGGAGAGCGTTGTGGCTACACCTTC. Protein sequence: CASSFRGERCGYTF.